Below are 13 T cell receptor beta chains sequenced from a single sample in a study of identical twins. TCRdb recomputed calls from the 5' RACE reads with MiXCR, one row per CDR3 protein. The data show around 250,000 distinct CDR3 sequences, with 6.5% seen just once and roughly 15% held by the top ten. These data were likewise used in another study, on T cells expressing NK-cell markers.

Sequences were obtained from CD8+ T cells sorted from blood. These TCRs come from a woman aged 18 to 35 in good health.

This clonotype appeared a few times. J is TRBJ2-6 and V is TRBV18; D uncertain. Germline CDR1 reads KGHSH; CDR2 reads LQKENI. The CDR3 extends over 14 amino acids. Trimming left V 4 bases short and J 2 bases short, with 6 bases between. The CDR3 nucleotides read TGTGCCAGCTCACTCGGCCCTGGGGCCAACGTCCTGACTTTC. Amino acid sequence: CASSLGPGANVLTF.

The chain uses TRBV9 and TRBJ2-1, with a tentative D call TRBD1 (6 bases). This CDR3 has 17 residues. CDR1 SGDLS and CDR2 YYNGEE come from the germline V gene. The V end was cut by 0 bases, the J end by 0 bases, with 13 bases between. The CDR3 nucleotides are TGTGCCAGCAGCGTAGACGGGACACCTAGCTCCTACAATGAGCAGTTCTTC. Translating it yields CASSVDGTPSSYNEQFF.

The chain combines TRBV4-3 with TRBJ1-1, with D perhaps TRBD1 (5 bases). This CDR3 is built from 14 residues. V was shortened by 4 bases and J by 4 bases, with 13 bases between the two germline ends. Germline CDR1 and CDR2: LGHNA and YSLEER. CDR3 sequence (DNA): TGCGCCAGCAGCCCGCGAGGGGTGGGCACTGAAGCTTTCTTT. The encoded protein is CASSPRGVGTEAFF.

This clonotype was seen repeatedly, ten times or more. V usage is TRBV30 and J usage is TRBJ2-3, with D maybe TRBD1 (5 bases). Germline-derived CDR1 and CDR2 are GTSNPN and SVGIG (reference sequence). The CDR3 runs to 14 residues. V was cut by 0 bases and J by 6 bases, with 13 bases left in between. The CDR3 DNA sequence: TGTGCCTGGAGTGTACTGGGGCCATTTGATACGCAGTATTTT. Residues: CAWSVLGPFDTQYF.

This clonotype has ten or more counts. The CDR3 reads CASSFLGTNTEAFF. CDR3 nucleotides: TGTGCCAGCAGTTTTCTCGGGACGAACACTGAAGCTTTCTTT. The chain couples TRBV12-3 or TRBV12-4 to TRBJ1-1; D possibly corresponds to TRBD1 (5 bases). V was clipped by 3 bases and J by 1 base, with 9 bases between them. The CDR3 has 14 residues.

This chain links TRBV6-1 with TRBJ1-2; 12 bases are a match to TRBD1. Per the germline V gene, CDR1 is MNHNS and CDR2 is SASEGT. The ends lost 5 bases at V and 8 bases at J; junction bases unmatched: 6. This CDR3 is built from 14 residues. This CDR3 reads CASSPGQGAVGYTF. CDR3 nucleotide sequence: TGTGCCAGCAGTCCGGGACAGGGGGCGGTAGGCTACACCTTC.

The gene calls are TRBV30 and TRBJ2-7; 7 bases agree with TRBD1. The CDR3 contains 14 residues. V gave up 3 bases and J gave up 0 bases; unmatched junction bases: 5. Germline V gene data show CDR1 as GTSNPN and CDR2 as SVGIG (reference sequence). The CDR3 DNA follows: TGTGCCTGGAGGTGGGACAGCTACTCCTACGAGCAGTACTTC. Its translation: CAWRWDSYSYEQYF.

The CDR3 DNA is TGTGCCAGCACCGAGAGGACAGACCAAGAGACCCAGTACTTC. As protein: CASTERTDQETQYF. The chain uses TRBV6-1 and TRBJ2-5; D is perhaps TRBD1 (6 bases). The CDR3 spans 14 residues. V dropped 7 bases and J dropped 0 bases, with 12 bases sitting between them. Germline-derived CDR1 and CDR2 are MNHNS and SASEGT.

V and J are TRBV3-1 and TRBJ1-1; D uncertain. The CDR3 is made up of 14 amino acids. Germline-derived CDR1 and CDR2 are LGHDT and YNNKEL (reference sequence). Trimming removed 1 base at V and 1 base at J, with 7 bases between. CDR3 protein: CASSQVMQNTEAFF. CDR3 in DNA: TGTGCCAGCAGCCAAGTTATGCAGAACACTGAAGCTTTCTTT.

The V and J genes are TRBV7-9 and TRBJ2-1; D may correspond to TRBD1 or TRBD2 (5 bases each). From germline, CDR1 is SEHNR and CDR2 FQNEAQ (reference sequence). The CDR3 totals 13 residues. V lost 10 bases, J lost 6 bases, and 16 bases lay in between. The chain's CDR3 is CAMSFGTTNEQFF. Written as DNA, the CDR3 is TGTGCCATGAGCTTTGGGACGACCAATGAGCAGTTCTTC.

This clonotype was found a few times. V is TRBV6-5 and J is TRBJ2-3; D is tentatively TRBD1 or TRBD2 (5 bases each). Germline V lookup: CDR1 MNHEY, CDR2 SVGAGI. The CDR3 totals 14 residues. Trimming took 2 bases from V and 3 from J, leaving 9 bases between them. The CDR3 region is CASSYLGATDTQYF. The DNA of the CDR3 is TGTGCCAGCAGTTACCTCGGGGCGACAGATACGCAGTATTTT.

This clonotype turned up a few times. V gene TRBV7-7 combines with J gene TRBJ2-2, with 7 bases matching TRBD1. The CDR3 loop spans 16 amino acids. Unmatched junction bases numbered 7, after V lost 3 bases and J lost 3 bases. The V gene's germline CDR1 is SSHAT and CDR2 FNYEAQ (reference sequence). The CDR3 bases are TGTGCCAGCAGCTTGGGACAGCCTCGAGACACCGGGGAGCTGTTTTTT. Translated, it gives CASSLGQPRDTGELFF.

The J gene is TRBJ1-4, the V gene TRBV2; tentative D call: TRBD1 (6 bases). The CDR3 length is 14 residues. CDR1 and CDR2 from the germline V gene are SNHLY and FYNNEI. V was trimmed by 5 bases and J by 4 bases, leaving 11 bases between them. Here the CDR3 reads CASSQGHINEKLFF. The CDR3 bases are TGTGCCAGCAGTCAGGGACACATTAATGAAAAACTGTTTTTT.